These 2 T cell receptor beta chains were all obtained from the same sample, sequenced in a study of Ad26.COV2.S vaccination and SARS-CoV-2 variants. Treatment reported: roughly 19 received Ad26.COV2.S at low or high dose, single or two shots; 5 received placebo; per-sample allocation not given. Sampling occurred on day 63 after the first vaccine or placebo injection. Clones were read by immunoSEQ multiplex PCR, and TCRdb kept only the in-frame ones, dropping some. The sample includes approximately 400,000 clones, 83% seen only once; the top ten take about 8%. Source: peripheral blood, taken in a trial of Ad26.COV2.S vaccine versus placebo. These receptors were collected from a person between 18 and 60 years old who received the Ad26.COV2.S COVID-19 vaccine or a placebo.

The chain combines TRBV13 with TRBJ2-7; 11 bases are a match to TRBD2. This CDR3 spans 15 amino acids. Germline V CDR1 and CDR2: PRHDT, FYEKMQ (reference sequence). V was clipped by 5 bases and J by 3 bases; unmatched bases: 6. CDR3 bases: TGTGCCAGCAGCCGCGGGACTAGCGGATACTACGAGCAGTACTTC. Its protein product is CASSRGTSGYYEQYF.

The chain couples TRBV18 to TRBJ2-6, with 7 bases aligning to TRBD1. Germline CDR1 KGHSH, CDR2 LQKENI. This CDR3 spans 17 amino acids. V lost 6 bases, J lost 4 bases, and 12 bases stayed unmatched. CDR3 loop: CASSQDQTGIGANVLTF. The CDR3 DNA is TGTGCCAGCTCCCAAGATCAGACAGGGATCGGGGCCAACGTCCTGACTTTC. Variable domain in full (rest from reference TRBV18 and TRBJ2-6): NAGVMQNPRHLVRRRGQEARLRCSPMKGHSHVYWYRQLPEEGLKFMVYLQKENIIDESGMPKERFSAEFPKEGPSILRIQQVVRGDSAAYFCASSQDQTGIGANVLTFGAGSRLTVL.